These T cell receptor beta chains were read from a single sample in a study of T cells after yellow fever vaccination. A single record per CDR3 protein comes from TCRdb applying MiXCR to the 5' RACE reads. Altogether 46,000 or so distinct CDR3 sequences are present, 5% to 8% being singletons, with the ten largest covering 10%. The starting material was PBMCs, either bulk or a sorted T-cell subset (CD4+, CD8+, memory, or dextramer-sorted; not recorded which), obtained 45 days after the yellow fever booster vaccination. These receptor sequences come from a man younger than 45 who received the YFV17D yellow fever vaccine. CDR3s include the opening cysteine and the closing phenylalanine or tryptophan. D genes are given only for firm matches. Expanded clones get a size class; other rows say once, few or many, or leave the size out.

clone size	D gene	V gene	J gene	CDR3 DNA	CDR3 protein
many	-	TRBV4-3	TRBJ1-6	TGCGCCAGCAGCCAAGATACTAACCGTAATTCACCCCTCCACTTT	CASSQDTNRNSPLHF
-	-	TRBV18	TRBJ2-7	TGTGCCAGCTCACCATTTGCCCAGGTCTCCTACGAGCAGTACTTC	CASSPFAQVSYEQYF
-	TRBD1	TRBV10-3	TRBJ2-2	TGTGCCGCCGGACAGGGCAACACCGGGGAGCTGTTTTTT	CAAGQGNTGELFF
-	TRBD1	TRBV12-3/TRBV12-4	TRBJ1-1	TGTGCCAGCAGCCCCACGGACAGGTTGAACACTGAAGCTTTCTTT	CASSPTDRLNTEAFF
-	TRBD2	TRBV7-2	TRBJ2-3	TGTGCCAGCAGCTTAGCACCCGTGGGGACTAGCGGTCCGGAGGGGGATACGCAGTATTTT	CASSLAPVGTSGPEGDTQYF
few	-	TRBV5-4	TRBJ1-3	TGTGCCAGCAGCTTGGCCGGGGGATACGGAAACACCATATATTTT	CASSLAGGYGNTIYF
many	-	TRBV19	TRBJ1-5	TGTGCCAGTAGTATAGGGCCTCAGCCCCAGCATTTT	CASSIGPQPQHF
many	-	TRBV5-1	TRBJ2-1	TGCGCCAGCAGCTTCTGGGATGAGCAGTTCTTC	CASSFWDEQFF
many	-	TRBV20-1	TRBJ1-5	TGCAGTGCTAGAGACCCTGAAGGGCATCAGCCCCAGCATTTT	CSARDPEGHQPQHF
-	-	TRBV6-5	TRBJ1-1	TGTGCCAGCAGTTATTTTGTTGGGTCTGAAGCTTTCTTT	CASSYFVGSEAFF
many	-	TRBV20-1	TRBJ2-3	TGCAGTGCTAGGCGGCTTTTCGATACGCAGTATTTT	CSARRLFDTQYF
-	-	TRBV11-2	TRBJ2-2	TGTGCCAGCAGCTTTTCGAGAGGGGGGGCCCCCGGGGAGCTGTTTTTT	CASSFSRGGAPGELFF
many	-	TRBV20-1	TRBJ1-1	TGCAGTGCTAGGACACAGGGCACTGAAGCTTTCTTT	CSARTQGTEAFF
-	TRBD2	TRBV20-1	TRBJ2-7	TGCAGTGCTAGAGTGAGCGGGAGGGGATACGAGCAGTACTTC	CSARVSGRGYEQYF
-	TRBD2	TRBV29-1	TRBJ2-1	TGCAGTGGAGGGAGGGATCAATATGAGCAGTTCTTC	CSGGRDQYEQFF
many	-	TRBV7-6	TRBJ1-2	TGTGCCAGCAGCCCGGGGGACTATGGCTACACCTTC	CASSPGDYGYTF
many	TRBD1	TRBV20-1	TRBJ1-5	TGCAGTGCCTCACAGGGGGGCAATCAGCCCCAGCATTTT	CSASQGGNQPQHF
few	TRBD1	TRBV3-1	TRBJ1-5	TGTGCCAGCAGCCAGGGGTTCTCCGGGACAGGTTCTATTAGCAATCAGCCCCAGCATTTT	CASSQGFSGTGSISNQPQHF
many	-	TRBV19	TRBJ2-7	TGTGCCAGTAGTATAGATCAACTGACTAAGGAGCAGTACTTC	CASSIDQLTKEQYF
many	TRBD1	TRBV18	TRBJ2-1	TGTGCCAGCTCACCACAGGGGGCTCCCTACAATGAGCAGTTCTTC	CASSPQGAPYNEQFF
medium-sized	-	TRBV12-3/TRBV12-4	TRBJ2-7	TGTGCCAGCAGAAGTTTGTCCGAGCAGTACTTC	CASRSLSEQYF
few	TRBD2	TRBV5-1	TRBJ2-5	TGCGCCAGCAGCGGCCGGGGGGGCGTAGCCCTCACTTCGCAAGAGACCCAGTACTTC	CASSGRGGVALTSQETQYF
many	-	TRBV7-6	TRBJ2-1	TGTGCCAGCAGCTTAGCGCTGGGGGAGGGGGACAATGAGCAGTTCTTC	CASSLALGEGDNEQFF